What follows are 21 T cell receptor beta chains derived from one specimen sequenced in a study of T cell repertoires in cytomegalovirus infection (dated by TCRdb to between 2017 and 2020). The listed sequencing device is Illumina HiSeq 1500. TCRdb reworked the public reads: Q25 trimming with fastp, MiXCR clone assembly, productive beta chains retained. Every CDR3 protein is listed once, alongside the most common genes and DNA of its rows. The sample includes about 180,000 distinct CDR3 sequences, with 17% observed a single time. Of the sample, approximately 25% is held by the ten largest clones. The material sequenced was CD8+ T cells from PBMCs. Receptors were obtained from a human donor in good health (CMV status not recorded). Some clones in this sample may be carry-over from other donors' samples.

This clonotype was observed a handful of times. CDR3 DNA: TGTGCCAGCACGAGGGGACCCTACAATGAGCAGTTCTTC. Protein sequence: CASTRGPYNEQFF. V and J are TRBV28 and TRBJ2-1; D is perhaps TRBD1 or TRBD2 (5 bases each). In germline, CDR1 is MDHEN, CDR2 SYDVKM. The CDR3 contains 13 residues. Trimming took off 7 bases at V and 2 bases at J, with 9 bases between the two ends.

This chain connects TRBV14 to TRBJ1-4; D is undetermined. The germline CDR1 and CDR2 sequences are SGHDN and FVKESK. Trimming shortened V by 0 bases and J by 5 bases, and 19 bases separated the two germline ends. The CDR3 sequence is 18 residues long. CDR3 region: CASSQDWWSVEGNEKLFF. The CDR3 bases are TGTGCCAGCAGCCAAGACTGGTGGTCAGTCGAGGGAAATGAAAAACTGTTTTTT.

This clonotype has only a few counts. The chain uses TRBV28 and TRBJ1-5; D unresolved. The length of the CDR3 is 14 residues. V lost 6 bases and J 5 bases, leaving 14 bases between the germline ends. Germline CDR1 reads MDHEN; CDR2 reads SYDVKM. The CDR3 spells CASRPQGWDQPQHF. CDR3 bases: TGTGCCAGCAGACCACAAGGATGGGATCAGCCCCAGCATTTT.

The CDR3 spells CASRPEGSYGYTF. CDR3 DNA sequence: TGTGCCAGCAGGCCAGAGGGGTCCTATGGCTACACCTTC. The chain uses TRBV12-3 or TRBV12-4 and TRBJ1-2, with D tentatively TRBD1 (5 bases). The CDR3 is 13 amino acids. V lost 6 bases and J lost 4, with 12 bases in between.

This clonotype was counted between two and nine times. CDR3 sequence: CASSQEESSPYEQYF. The CDR3 nucleotides read TGCGCCAGCAGCCAAGAGGAGTCATCCCCCTACGAGCAGTACTTC. V is TRBV4-1 and J is TRBJ2-7; no definite D call. This CDR3 is built from 15 residues. Germline-derived CDR1 and CDR2 are MGHRA and YSYEKL. With 0 bases removed from V and 2 bases from J, the gap between germline ends came to 11 bases.

Many counts were recorded for this clonotype. The rearrangement links TRBV12-3 or TRBV12-4 to TRBJ2-7; TRBD1 matches at 11 bases. The CDR3 sequence is 17 residues long. After removal of 5 bases from V and 7 bases from J, the junction contained 16 bases not matched to a gene. CDR3: CASSLGQGENYYWEQYF. The CDR3 region has the DNA TGTGCCAGCAGTCTGGGACAGGGGGAAAACTACTACTGGGAGCAGTACTTC.

The V and J genes are TRBV5-1 and TRBJ1-6, with TRBD1 as a possible D gene (5 bases). CDR1 SGHRS and CDR2 YFSETQ come from the germline V gene. The V and J ends lost 7 bases and 7 bases respectively, with 15 bases between them. There are 14 residues in the CDR3. The CDR3 DNA reads TGCGCCAGCGAGAGGGGCAGCGGGAATTCACCCCTCCACTTT. It specifies CASERGSGNSPLHF.

This clonotype was recorded a few times. The V gene is TRBV7-9, the J gene TRBJ2-5, with D perhaps being TRBD1 or TRBD2 (5 bases each). Germline V gives CDR1 SEHNR, CDR2 FQNEAQ (reference sequence). The CDR3 spans 15 residues. The V end lost 2 bases, the J end lost 2 bases, and 12 bases lay between the germline ends. The CDR3 sequence: CASSLLSGQQETQYF. The CDR3 DNA reads as TGTGCCAGCAGCTTACTCTCGGGGCAACAAGAGACCCAGTACTTC.

The chain recombines TRBV10-2 with TRBJ1-6; 8 nucleotides agree with TRBD1. This CDR3 region has 15 residues. Germline CDR1 and CDR2: WSHSY and SAAADI. Trimming at V came to 5 bases and at J to 9 bases, leaving 9 bases not matched to a gene. CDR3 in DNA: TGCGCCAGCAGTCCTCCGACAGGGGTTGGTTCACCCCTCCACTTT. It translates to CASSPPTGVGSPLHF.

V gene TRBV6-6 combines with J gene TRBJ2-5, with D perhaps matching TRBD2 (6 bases). The germline gives CDR1 MNHNY, CDR2 SVGAGI (reference sequence). With 7 bases removed from V and 4 bases from J, the gap between germline ends came to 19 bases. The CDR3 totals 15 residues. The CDR3, as DNA: TGTGCCAGCACCCCCCCCGGGGGTCCGGGAGAGACCCAGTACTTC. Amino acids: CASTPPGGPGETQYF.

The chain carries TRBV7-9 and TRBJ1-5, with 8 bases matching TRBD1. The CDR3 runs 14 residues. Germline V gene data show CDR1 as SEHNR and CDR2 as FQNEAQ (reference sequence). The trim removed 3 bases at V and 6 bases at J, leaving 4 bases unmatched. The chain's CDR3 is CASSLGQAPQPQHF. The DNA of the CDR3 is TGTGCCAGCAGCTTGGGACAGGCCCCTCAGCCCCAGCATTTT.

V gene TRBV5-1 combines with J gene TRBJ1-2; TRBD1 agrees at 7 bases. The germline V gene encodes CDR1 SGHRS and CDR2 YFSETQ. V shed 3 bases, J shed 2 bases, and the junction held 13 bases outside the gene matches. The CDR3 is 17 residues long. CDR3 sequence reads: CASSSQSSYRGNYGYTF. CDR3 in DNA: TGCGCCAGCAGCTCCCAATCATCATACAGGGGAAACTATGGCTACACCTTC.

CDR3 bases: TGTGCCAGCATCCACACAGATACGCAGTATTTT. It translates to CASIHTDTQYF. The chain employs TRBV6-6 and TRBJ2-3, with D uncertain. Trimming pared 7 bases from V and 2 bases from J, leaving 4 bases between. Germline CDR1 and CDR2: MNHNY and SVGAGI (reference sequence). This CDR3 spans 11 amino acids.

This sequence joins TRBV9 and TRBJ2-5; possibly TRBD1 or TRBD2 for D (5 bases each). The V and J ends lost 3 bases and 1 base respectively, with 10 bases between them. There are 14 residues in the CDR3. The germline V gene encodes CDR1 SGDLS and CDR2 YYNGEE. CDR3 in amino acids: CASSAGTSQETQYF. The CDR3 DNA follows: TGTGCCAGCAGCGCAGGGACGTCCCAAGAGACCCAGTACTTC.

The chain recombines TRBV7-9 with TRBJ2-5; possible D gene TRBD2, 6 bases. The CDR3 extends over 14 amino acids. V lost 5 bases and J 5 bases, leaving 15 bases between the germline ends. CDR1 SEHNR and CDR2 FQNEAQ come from the germline V gene (reference sequence). For the CDR3, the DNA is TGTGCCAGCAGCCCACCGGGGAGGCGGGAGACCCAGTACTTC. Residues: CASSPPGRRETQYF.

The V call is TRBV7-9, the J call TRBJ2-5, with D possibly TRBD2 on 6 matching bases. In germline, CDR1 is SEHNR, CDR2 FQNEAQ (reference sequence). CDR3 size: 15 residues. V was trimmed by 3 bases and J by 8 bases, leaving 19 bases between them. The CDR3 nucleotides read TGTGCCAGCAGCTTGTCGGGGGACCAGATAGGAACCCAGTACTTC. Translated: CASSLSGDQIGTQYF.

The rearrangement joins TRBV7-6 to TRBJ1-5; a weak D match, TRBD1 (5 bases). The CDR3 length is 15 residues. Trimming shortened V by 5 bases and J by 5 bases, and 16 bases separated the two germline ends. Germline CDR1 SGHVS, CDR2 FNYEAQ. This chain's CDR3 is CASSLGPREHQPQHF. CDR3 in DNA: TGTGCCAGCAGCCTAGGCCCCAGGGAACATCAGCCCCAGCATTTT.

This clonotype was recorded at least ten times. DNA of the CDR3: TGTGCCAGCAGCTTAGGAGTTACAGGGAGCCCCAAGGAGCCCCAGCATTTT. Encoded protein: CASSLGVTGSPKEPQHF. This sequence joins TRBV7-2 and TRBJ1-5; a possible D gene is TRBD1 (6 bases). Trimming shortened V by 1 base and J by 8 bases, and 21 bases separated the two germline ends. CDR1 and CDR2 from the germline V gene are SGHTA and FQGNSA. The CDR3 is 17 residues long.

The genes are TRBV6-2 or TRBV6-3 and TRBJ1-1; the D gene is possibly TRBD1 (5 bases). CDR3 length equals 16 residues. The V gene's germline CDR1 is MNHEY and CDR2 SVGEGT. The V gene lost 0 bases and the J gene lost 0 bases, with 11 bases spanning the gap. CDR3 sequence: CASSYSIPRVNTEAFF. The CDR3 DNA is TGTGCCAGCAGTTACTCGATCCCCAGGGTGAACACTGAAGCTTTCTTT.

This clonotype turned up a few times. The genes are TRBV6-2 or TRBV6-3 and TRBJ2-7; 7 bases agree with TRBD1. The CDR3 extends over 16 amino acids. V shed 7 bases and J 1 base; nucleotides not matched to a gene: 13. The germline V gene encodes CDR1 MNHEY and CDR2 SVGEGT. CDR3 sequence: CASTTSTPGGSYEQYF. As DNA, the CDR3 is TGTGCCAGCACCACCAGTACTCCAGGGGGTTCCTACGAGCAGTACTTC.

The gene calls are TRBV5-6 and TRBJ1-5; no clear D. Trimming pared 4 bases from V and 4 bases from J, leaving 27 bases between. This CDR3 is built from 19 residues. In germline, CDR1 is SGHDT, CDR2 YYEEEE. The CDR3 bases are TGTGCCAGCAGCCTGGATAGGATCGAGCGTCGATTGAGAAATCAGCCCCAGCATTTT. Amino acids: CASSLDRIERRLRNQPQHF. The variable domain in full, completed from reference TRBV5-6 and TRBJ1-5, reads DAGVTQSPTHLIKTRGQQVTLRCSPKSGHDTVSWYQQALGQGPQFIFQYYEEEERQRGNFPDRFSGHQFPNYSSELNVNALLLGDSALYLCASSLDRIERRLRNQPQHFGDGTRLSIL.